What follows describes a single T cell receptor (beta chain). CD8 cells regarded as naive lacked CD45RO, were positively chosen for CCR7, and omitted terminally differentiated effector memory CD45RA+ cells. This entry is derived from a study of shared clonotypes between healthy human individuals. The germline V gene encodes CDR1 MDHEN and CDR2 SYDVKM. V shed 5 bases and J shed 6 bases, with 13 bases lying between them. The CDR3 contains 14 residues. In the authors' methods: Sequence data from immunoSEQ were junction-only and lacked quality scores; consequently, filtering differed. Only in-frame clones appear in the TCRdb table, and some are missing; sequencing was by immunoSEQ multiplex PCR. V and J calls and clone size are given by that table; D and trimming were obtained from the DNA. The table has about 580,000 clones, roughly 98% seen once.

The sequenced sample was naive CD8+ T cells sorted from blood. The chain combines TRBV28 with TRBJ2-2; D gene ambiguous. The source is a man aged 30-40 years in good health. The CDR3 protein is CASSHALGPGELFF. The CDR3 bases are TGTGCCAGCAGTCACGCATTAGGCCCCGGGGAGCTGTTTTTT.